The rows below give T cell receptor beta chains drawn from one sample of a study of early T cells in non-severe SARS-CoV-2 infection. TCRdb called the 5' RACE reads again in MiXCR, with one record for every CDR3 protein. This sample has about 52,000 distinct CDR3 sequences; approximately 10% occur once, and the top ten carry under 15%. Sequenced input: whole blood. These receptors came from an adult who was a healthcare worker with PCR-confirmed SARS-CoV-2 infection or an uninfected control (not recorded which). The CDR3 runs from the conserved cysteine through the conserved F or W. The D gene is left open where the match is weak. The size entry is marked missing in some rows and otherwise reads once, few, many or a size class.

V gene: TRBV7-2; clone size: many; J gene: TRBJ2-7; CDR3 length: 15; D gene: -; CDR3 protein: CASSPLARASYEQYF; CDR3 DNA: TGTGCCAGCAGCCCACTGGCCAGGGCGTCCTACGAGCAGTACTTC
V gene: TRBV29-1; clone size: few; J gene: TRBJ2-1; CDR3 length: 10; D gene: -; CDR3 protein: CSVDSVGMLF; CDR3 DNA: TGCAGCGTTGATAGCGTGGGGATGCTCTTC
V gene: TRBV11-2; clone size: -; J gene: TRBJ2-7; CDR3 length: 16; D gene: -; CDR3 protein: CASSLLLATGSNEQYF; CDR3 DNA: TGTGCCAGCAGCTTATTACTAGCGACAGGGTCCAACGAGCAGTACTTC
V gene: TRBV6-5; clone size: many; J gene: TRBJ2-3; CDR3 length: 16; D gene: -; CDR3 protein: CASSLSWALRTDTQYF; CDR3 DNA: TGTGCCAGCAGTTTGTCCTGGGCCCTTCGGACAGATACGCAGTATTTT
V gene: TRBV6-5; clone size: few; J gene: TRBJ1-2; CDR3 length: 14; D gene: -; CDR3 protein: CASSQGPGAFGYTF; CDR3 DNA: TGTGCCAGCAGTCAGGGGCCGGGGGCCTTTGGCTACACCTTC
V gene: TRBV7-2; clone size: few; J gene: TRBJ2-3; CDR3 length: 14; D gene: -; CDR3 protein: CASSATPAGYTQYF; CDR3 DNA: TGTGCCAGCAGCGCCACACCGGCGGGGTATACGCAGTATTTT
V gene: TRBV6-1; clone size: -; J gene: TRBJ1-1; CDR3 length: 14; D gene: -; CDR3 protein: CASGGRGANTEAFF; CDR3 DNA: TGTGCCAGCGGGGGTAGGGGGGCGAACACTGAAGCTTTCTTT
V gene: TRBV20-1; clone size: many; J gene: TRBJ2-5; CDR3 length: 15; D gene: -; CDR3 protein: CSARAQQGLQETQYF; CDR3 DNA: TGCAGTGCTAGGGCCCAACAGGGTCTCCAAGAGACCCAGTACTTC
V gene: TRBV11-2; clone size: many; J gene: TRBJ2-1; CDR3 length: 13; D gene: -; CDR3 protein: CASSLRRGYEQFF; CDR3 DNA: TGTGCCAGCAGCTTAAGGAGGGGGTATGAGCAGTTCTTC
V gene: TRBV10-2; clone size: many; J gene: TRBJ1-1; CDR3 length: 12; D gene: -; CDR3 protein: CASRVGNTEAFF; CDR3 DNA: TGCGCCAGCAGAGTCGGGAACACTGAAGCTTTCTTT
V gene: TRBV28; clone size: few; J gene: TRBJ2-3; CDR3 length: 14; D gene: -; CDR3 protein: CASKWGTSTDTQYF; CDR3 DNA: TGTGCCAGCAAGTGGGGGACTAGCACAGATACGCAGTATTTT
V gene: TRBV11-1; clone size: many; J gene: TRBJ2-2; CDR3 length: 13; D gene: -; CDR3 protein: CASSLASPGELFF; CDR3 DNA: TGTGCCAGCAGCTTAGCTAGCCCCGGGGAGCTGTTTTTT
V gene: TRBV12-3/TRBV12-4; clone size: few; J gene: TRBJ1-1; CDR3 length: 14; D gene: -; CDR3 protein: CASSDTGLATEAFF; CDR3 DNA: TGTGCCAGCAGTGATACAGGTCTGGCCACTGAAGCTTTCTTT
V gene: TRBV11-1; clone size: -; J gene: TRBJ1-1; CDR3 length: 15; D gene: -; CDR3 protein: CASSLRRTANTEAFF; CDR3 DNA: TGTGCCAGCAGCTTACGTAGGACGGCGAACACTGAAGCTTTCTTT
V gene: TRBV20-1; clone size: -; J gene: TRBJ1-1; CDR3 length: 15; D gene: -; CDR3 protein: CSANQGTTINTEAFF; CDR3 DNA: TGCAGTGCTAATCAGGGCACTACGATCAACACTGAAGCTTTCTTT
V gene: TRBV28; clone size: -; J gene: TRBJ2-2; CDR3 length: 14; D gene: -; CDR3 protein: CASSFPPRTGELFF; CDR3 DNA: TGTGCCAGCAGTTTCCCTCCTCGCACCGGGGAGCTGTTTTTT
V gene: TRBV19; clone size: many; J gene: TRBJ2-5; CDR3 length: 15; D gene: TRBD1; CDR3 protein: CASSPGQGAAGTQYF; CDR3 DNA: TGTGCCAGTAGCCCGGGACAGGGGGCTGCAGGGACCCAGTACTTC
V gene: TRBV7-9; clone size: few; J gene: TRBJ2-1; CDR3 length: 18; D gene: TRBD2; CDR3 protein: CASSPTFQLAGVWNEQFF; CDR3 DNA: TGTGCCAGCAGTCCAACCTTCCAACTAGCGGGAGTTTGGAATGAGCAGTTCTTC
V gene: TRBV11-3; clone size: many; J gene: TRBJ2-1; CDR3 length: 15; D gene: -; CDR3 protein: CASSFRPGPYNEQFF; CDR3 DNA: TGTGCCAGCAGCTTCCGCCCAGGCCCCTACAATGAGCAGTTCTTC
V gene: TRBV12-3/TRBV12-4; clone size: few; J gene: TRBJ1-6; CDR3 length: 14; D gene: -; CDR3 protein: CASSLSAVGSPLHF; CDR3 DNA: TGTGCCAGCAGTTTAAGTGCGGTGGGTTCACCCCTCCACTTT
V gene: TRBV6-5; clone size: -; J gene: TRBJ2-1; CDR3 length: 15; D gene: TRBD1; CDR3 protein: CASSITGTGLNEQFF; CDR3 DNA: TGTGCCAGCAGCATCACCGGGACAGGTCTCAATGAGCAGTTCTTC
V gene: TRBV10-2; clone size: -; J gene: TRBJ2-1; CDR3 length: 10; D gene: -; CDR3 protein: CASSVGEQFF; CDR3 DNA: TGCGCCAGCAGTGTAGGTGAGCAGTTCTTC
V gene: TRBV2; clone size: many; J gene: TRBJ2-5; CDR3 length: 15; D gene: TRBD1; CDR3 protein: CASILQGTVQETQYF; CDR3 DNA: TGTGCCAGCATTCTACAGGGGACCGTGCAAGAGACCCAGTACTTC
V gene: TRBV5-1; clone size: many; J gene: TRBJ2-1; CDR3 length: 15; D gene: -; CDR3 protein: CASTSNPDSVGEQFF; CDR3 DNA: TGCGCCAGCACCTCCAATCCCGACTCCGTCGGCGAGCAGTTCTTC
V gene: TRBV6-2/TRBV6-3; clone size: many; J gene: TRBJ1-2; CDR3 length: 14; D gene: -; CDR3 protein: CASRLDGGDYGYTF; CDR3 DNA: TGTGCCAGCAGGCTCGACGGGGGTGACTATGGCTACACCTTC
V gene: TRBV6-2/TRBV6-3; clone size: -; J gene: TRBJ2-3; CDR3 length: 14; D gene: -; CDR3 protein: CASSSQAHTDTQYF; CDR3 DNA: TGTGCCAGCAGTAGCCAAGCTCACACAGATACGCAGTATTTT
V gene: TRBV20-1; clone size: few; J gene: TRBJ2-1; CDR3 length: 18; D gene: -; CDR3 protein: CSAQGPSVGGEVYNEQFF; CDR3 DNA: TGCAGTGCTCAGGGGCCTAGCGTTGGAGGTGAGGTCTACAATGAGCAGTTCTTC
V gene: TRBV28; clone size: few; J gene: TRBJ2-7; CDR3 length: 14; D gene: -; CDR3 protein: CASSLGRDSYEQYF; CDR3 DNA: TGTGCCAGCAGTTTAGGGCGGGACTCCTACGAGCAGTACTTC
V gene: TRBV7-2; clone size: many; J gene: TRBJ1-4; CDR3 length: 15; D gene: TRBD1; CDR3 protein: CASRASGGGREKLFF; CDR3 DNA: TGTGCCAGCCGCGCCTCAGGGGGTGGCCGGGAAAAACTGTTTTTT
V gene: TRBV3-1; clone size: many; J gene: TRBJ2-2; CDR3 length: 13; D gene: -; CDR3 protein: CASSQDPTGELFF; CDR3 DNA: TGTGCCAGCAGCCAAGATCCCACCGGGGAGCTGTTTTTT
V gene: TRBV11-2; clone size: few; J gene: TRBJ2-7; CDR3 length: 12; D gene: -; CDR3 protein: CASSSAGGEQYF; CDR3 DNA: TGTGCCAGCAGCTCAGCAGGGGGGGAGCAGTACTTC
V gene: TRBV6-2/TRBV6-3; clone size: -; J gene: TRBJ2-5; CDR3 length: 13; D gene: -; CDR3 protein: CASSTEIQETQYF; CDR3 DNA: TGTGCCAGCAGTACGGAGATACAAGAGACCCAGTACTTC
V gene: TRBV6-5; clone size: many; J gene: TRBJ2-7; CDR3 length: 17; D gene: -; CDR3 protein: CASSYDPLGGLLNEQYF; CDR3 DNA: TGTGCCAGCAGTTACGACCCCTTGGGGGGCCTTTTGAACGAGCAGTACTTC
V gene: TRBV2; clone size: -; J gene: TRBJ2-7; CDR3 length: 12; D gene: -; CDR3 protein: CASSSNSYEQYF; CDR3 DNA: TGTGCCAGCAGTTCTAACTCCTACGAGCAGTACTTC
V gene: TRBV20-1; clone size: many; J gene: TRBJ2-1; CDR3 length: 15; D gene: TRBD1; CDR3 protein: CSAPAGTGAYNEQFF; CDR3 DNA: TGCAGTGCTCCGGCCGGGACAGGGGCCTACAATGAGCAGTTCTTC
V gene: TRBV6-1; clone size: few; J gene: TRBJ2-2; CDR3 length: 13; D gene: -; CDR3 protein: CASSEPPRGELFF; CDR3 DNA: TGTGCCAGCAGTGAACCCCCGAGGGGGGAGCTGTTTTTT
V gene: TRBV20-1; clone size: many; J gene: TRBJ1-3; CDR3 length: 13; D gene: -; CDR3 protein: CSARVPGGDTIYF; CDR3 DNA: TGCAGTGCTAGAGTCCCGGGAGGTGACACCATATATTTT
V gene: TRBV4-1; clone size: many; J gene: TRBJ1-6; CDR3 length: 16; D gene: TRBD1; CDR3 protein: CASSRAQGVGNSPLHF; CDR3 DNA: TGCGCCAGCAGCCGAGCGCAGGGGGTCGGTAATTCACCCCTCCACTTT
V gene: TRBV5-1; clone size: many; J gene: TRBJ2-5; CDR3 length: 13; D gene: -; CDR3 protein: CASSISSQETQYF; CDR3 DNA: TGCGCCAGCAGCATCTCTAGTCAAGAGACCCAGTACTTC
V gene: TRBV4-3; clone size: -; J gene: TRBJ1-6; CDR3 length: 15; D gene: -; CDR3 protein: CASSQVRAGDSPLHF; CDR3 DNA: TGCGCCAGCAGCCAAGTCAGGGCGGGCGATTCACCCCTCCACTTT
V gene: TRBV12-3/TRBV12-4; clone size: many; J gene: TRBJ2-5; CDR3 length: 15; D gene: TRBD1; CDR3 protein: CASSSMGTGQETQYF; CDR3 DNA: TGTGCCAGCAGTTCTATGGGGACAGGGCAAGAGACCCAGTACTTC
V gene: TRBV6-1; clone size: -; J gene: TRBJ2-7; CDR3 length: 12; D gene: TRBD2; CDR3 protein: CASGRARYEQYF; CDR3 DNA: TGTGCCAGCGGGAGGGCCAGGTACGAGCAGTACTTC
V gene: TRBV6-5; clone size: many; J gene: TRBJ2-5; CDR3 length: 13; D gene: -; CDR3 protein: CASSYYVGETQYF; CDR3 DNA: TGTGCCAGCAGTTACTACGTTGGGGAGACCCAGTACTTC
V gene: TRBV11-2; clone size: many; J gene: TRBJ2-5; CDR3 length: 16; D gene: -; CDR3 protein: CASSPGKGITRETQYF; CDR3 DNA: TGTGCCAGCAGCCCAGGGAAGGGTATCACTAGGGAGACCCAGTACTTC
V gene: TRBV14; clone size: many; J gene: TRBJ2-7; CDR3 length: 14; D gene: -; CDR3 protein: CASSPGILSYEQYF; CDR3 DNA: TGTGCCAGCAGCCCCGGGATCCTCTCCTACGAGCAGTACTTC
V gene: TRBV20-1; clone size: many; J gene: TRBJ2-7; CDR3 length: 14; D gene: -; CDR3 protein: CSARTSGLSYEQYF; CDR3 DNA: TGCAGTGCGAGGACTTCCGGGCTCTCCTACGAGCAGTACTTC
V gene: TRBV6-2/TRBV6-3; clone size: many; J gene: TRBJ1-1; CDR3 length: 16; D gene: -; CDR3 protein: CASSRSGGRANTEAFF; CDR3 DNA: TGTGCCAGCAGTCGCTCGGGGGGCAGGGCGAACACTGAAGCTTTCTTT
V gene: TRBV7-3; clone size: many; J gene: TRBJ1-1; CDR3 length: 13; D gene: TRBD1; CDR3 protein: CASSGQENTEAFF; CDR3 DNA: TGTGCCAGCAGCGGACAGGAGAACACTGAAGCTTTCTTT
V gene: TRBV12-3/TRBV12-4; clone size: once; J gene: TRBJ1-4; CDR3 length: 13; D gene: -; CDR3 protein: CASSFRGGEKLFF; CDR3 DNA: TGTGCCAGCAGTTTCCGAGGTGGGGAAAAACTGTTTTTT
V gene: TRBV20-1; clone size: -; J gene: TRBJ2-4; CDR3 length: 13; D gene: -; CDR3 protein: CSAGGFSKNIQYF; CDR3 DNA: TGCAGTGCAGGAGGGTTTTCCAAAAACATTCAGTACTTC
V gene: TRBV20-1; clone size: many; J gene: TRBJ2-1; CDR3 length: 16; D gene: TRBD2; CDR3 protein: CSARPFLADAYNEQFF; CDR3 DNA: TGCAGTGCTAGACCTTTCCTAGCGGACGCCTACAATGAGCAGTTCTTC
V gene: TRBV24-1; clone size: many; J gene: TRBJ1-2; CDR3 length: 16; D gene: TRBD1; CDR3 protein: CATSDSQGTGYSGYTF; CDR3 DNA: TGTGCCACCAGTGATTCCCAGGGGACAGGGTATAGTGGCTACACCTTC
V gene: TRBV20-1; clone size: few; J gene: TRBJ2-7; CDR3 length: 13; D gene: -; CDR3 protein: CSAPPGTTYEQYF; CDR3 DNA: TGCAGTGCTCCCCCAGGGACCACCTACGAGCAGTACTTC
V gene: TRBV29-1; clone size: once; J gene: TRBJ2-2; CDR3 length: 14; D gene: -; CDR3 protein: CSVGGQLGTGELFF; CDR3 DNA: TGCAGCGTTGGTGGACAGTTGGGGACCGGGGAGCTGTTTTTT
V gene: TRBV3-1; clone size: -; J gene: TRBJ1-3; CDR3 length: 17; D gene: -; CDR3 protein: CASSQVPGASSGNTIYF; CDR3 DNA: TGTGCCAGCAGCCAAGTCCCGGGGGCGAGCTCTGGAAACACCATATATTTT
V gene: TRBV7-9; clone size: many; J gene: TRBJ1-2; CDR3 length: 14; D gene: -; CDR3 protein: CASSLGNGIYGYTF; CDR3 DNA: TGTGCCAGCAGCTTAGGAAACGGGATCTATGGCTACACCTTC
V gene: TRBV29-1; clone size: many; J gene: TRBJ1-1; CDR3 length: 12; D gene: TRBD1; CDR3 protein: CSGGQKNTEAFF; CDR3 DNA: TGCAGCGGGGGACAGAAGAACACTGAAGCTTTCTTT
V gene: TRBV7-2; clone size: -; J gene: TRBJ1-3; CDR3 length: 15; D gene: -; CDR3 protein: CASSPEGPSGNTIYF; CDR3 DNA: TGTGCCAGCAGCCCGGAAGGTCCTTCGGGAAACACCATATATTTT
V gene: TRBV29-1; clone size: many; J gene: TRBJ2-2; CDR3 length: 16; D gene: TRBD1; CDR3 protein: CSVRPGTAIGTGELFF; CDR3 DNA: TGCAGCGTGCGACCCGGGACAGCCATTGGAACCGGGGAGCTGTTTTTT
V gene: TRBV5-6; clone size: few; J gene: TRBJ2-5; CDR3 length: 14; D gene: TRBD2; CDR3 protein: CASSHTSGGGTQYF; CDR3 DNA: TGTGCCAGCAGCCACACTAGCGGGGGAGGGACCCAGTACTTC